These T cell receptor beta chains were read from a single sample in a study of shared clonotypes between healthy human individuals. TCRdb's copy holds only in-frame clones and misses some; the assay was immunoSEQ multiplex PCR. In the table there are about 2 million clones, roughly 95% of which are singletons. The sample consisted of naive CD8+ T cells sorted from blood. Receptor source: a man aged 18-30 years in good health. The CDR3 runs from the conserved cysteine through the conserved F or W. D genes are given only for firm matches. Clone size is not always given. Where it is, it says once, few, many or a class for expanded clones.

V gene	J gene	D gene	clone size	CDR3 DNA	CDR3 protein
TRBV29-1	TRBJ2-3	NA	NA	TGCAGCGTTCTACCGCTAGCGCTGGGGACAGATACGCAGTATTTT	CSVLPLALGTDTQYF
TRBV15	TRBJ2-1	NA	once	TGTGCCACCAGCAGACCCCCTGGCTCAACCTTTGGGAATGAGCAGTTCTTC	CATSRPPGSTFGNEQFF
TRBV19	TRBJ1-2	NA	NA	TGTGCCAGTAGATGGGCAGGCTACTTGGGATATGGCTACACCTTC	CASRWAGYLGYGYTF
TRBV11-2	TRBJ2-2	NA	NA	TGTGCCAGCAGCCGCTACTCCGGGACCCCGAACACCGGGGAGCTGTTTTTT	CASSRYSGTPNTGELFF
TRBV4-1	TRBJ1-1	NA	NA	TGCGCCAGCAGCCAAGTTGGGCAGGGGAACACTGAAGCTTTCTTT	CASSQVGQGNTEAFF
TRBV5-6	TRBJ1-1	NA	NA	TGTGCCAGCAGCTTCTTCCGGGTGAACACTGAAGCTTTCTTT	CASSFFRVNTEAFF
TRBV5-6	TRBJ2-7	NA	NA	TGTGCCAGCAGCAACCCCCCCGAGGAGATGTCCTACGAGCAGTACTTC	CASSNPPEEMSYEQYF
TRBV7-2	TRBJ1-1	NA	NA	TGTGCCAGCAGCTTAGATCGCGGACTTGCCCGGCCTCATGAAGCTTTCTTT	CASSLDRGLARPHEAFF
TRBV30	TRBJ2-3	NA	NA	TGTGCCTGGAGTGAGTTCAGCCCAGATACGCAGTATTTT	CAWSEFSPDTQYF
TRBV20-1	TRBJ2-2	NA	NA	TGCAGTGGACTTAACACCGGGGAGCTGTTTTTT	CSGLNTGELFF
TRBV9	TRBJ1-2	NA	NA	TGTGCCAGCACCTCCCGGGGGCTAGATCCTGGCTACACCTTC	CASTSRGLDPGYTF
TRBV30	TRBJ2-3	TRBD2	NA	TGTGCCTGGAGTTTAACTAGCGTTAGCACAGATACGCAGTATTTT	CAWSLTSVSTDTQYF
TRBV7-2	TRBJ1-6	NA	NA	TGTGCCAGCAGCCCCGGACAGAGCTCCTATAATTCACCCCTCCACTTT	CASSPGQSSYNSPLHF
TRBV27	TRBJ1-2	NA	NA	TGTGCCAGCAGTGTGGGCCGGGCTAACTATGGCTACACCTTC	CASSVGRANYGYTF
TRBV7-9	TRBJ2-5	TRBD2	NA	TGTGCCAGCAGCTTATCCGGGACTAGCGGGAGGACGTACCAAGAGACCCAGTACTTC	CASSLSGTSGRTYQETQYF
TRBV7-2	TRBJ2-5	TRBD1	NA	TGTGCCAGCAGCTTATGGCAGGGGGCAACTGTTCAAGAGACCCAGTACTTC	CASSLWQGATVQETQYF
TRBV6-1	TRBJ2-7	NA	NA	TGTGCCAGCAGTGTATCGGCCAGGACCTACGAGCAGTACTTC	CASSVSARTYEQYF
TRBV20-1	TRBJ2-7	NA	NA	TGCAGTGCTTACACAGGGTGGGAGCAGTACTTC	CSAYTGWEQYF
TRBV5-1	TRBJ2-1	NA	NA	TGCGCCAGCAGCTTGGTCGCGGGACAATACAATGAGCAGTTCTTC	CASSLVAGQYNEQFF
TRBV4-2	TRBJ2-1	TRBD2	NA	TGTGCCAGCAGCCCCGAAGGGACTAGCGGGTTTCCCCATGAGCAGTTCTTC	CASSPEGTSGFPHEQFF
TRBV28	TRBJ2-3	TRBD1	once	TGTGCCAGCAGTTCCTGGACAGGGGGCACAGATACGCAGTATTTT	CASSSWTGGTDTQYF
TRBV27	TRBJ2-1	TRBD2	NA	TGTGCCAGCTGGGGGACTAGCGTTGACAATGAGCAGTTCTTC	CASWGTSVDNEQFF
TRBV29-1	TRBJ1-1	TRBD1	NA	TGCAGCGGTGACAGGGACACTGAAGCTTTCTTT	CSGDRDTEAFF
TRBV10-2	TRBJ2-1	NA	once	TGCGCCAGCAGTGGACAGGGAGGGTCCTACAATGAGCAGTTCTTC	CASSGQGGSYNEQFF
TRBV4-3	TRBJ2-7	NA	NA	TGCGCCAGCAGCTCCAAGATTAGTCAGGGTATTTCCTACGAGCAGTACTTC	CASSSKISQGISYEQYF
TRBV6-1	TRBJ2-7	NA	NA	TGTGCCAGCAGTGAAAAGTTGGGGCAGGTTTTTGCTCTTGGCGAGCAGTACTTC	CASSEKLGQVFALGEQYF
TRBV7-9	TRBJ1-2	NA	NA	TGTGCCAGCACCGAGGGCCACCTCTATGGCTACACCTTC	CASTEGHLYGYTF
TRBV4-1	TRBJ1-2	NA	NA	TGCGCCAGCAGCCAAGAAGCGGTAGGGGGAAACTATGGCTACACCTTC	CASSQEAVGGNYGYTF
TRBV4-1	TRBJ2-2	NA	NA	TGCGCCAGCAGCCAAGGCGGCACCCTCACCGGGGAGCTGTTTTTT	CASSQGGTLTGELFF
TRBV5-6	TRBJ1-5	NA	NA	TGTGCCAGCAGCGGCCCGGGAGGACAGCCCCAGCATTTT	CASSGPGGQPQHF
TRBV28	TRBJ2-3	NA	NA	TGTGCCAGCAGCGCGGACAGTGTGTTTGGCACAGATACGCAGTATTTT	CASSADSVFGTDTQYF
TRBV27	TRBJ2-7	NA	NA	TGTGCCAGCAGTTTATCAGGACAGAGCTCCTACGAGCAGTACTTC	CASSLSGQSSYEQYF
TRBV13	TRBJ2-7	NA	NA	TGTGCCAGCAGCTATTTGGTCTCGTCCTACGAGCAGTACTTC	CASSYLVSSYEQYF
TRBV2	TRBJ2-7	TRBD1	NA	TGTGCCAGCAGGAAGACAGGGGGCGAGTCCTACGAGCAGTACTTC	CASRKTGGESYEQYF
TRBV30	TRBJ2-7	NA	NA	TGTGCCTGGACCGTCGGCTACGAGCAGTACTTC	CAWTVGYEQYF
TRBV15	TRBJ1-3	NA	NA	TGTGCCACCAGCGCATGGGTATTAACAGGGCTAGGCCGAAACACCATATATTTT	CATSAWVLTGLGRNTIYF
TRBV27	TRBJ2-1	TRBD1	NA	TGTGCCAGCAGTTTAGGGACAGGCTCGTGGGCTGAGCAGTTCTTC	CASSLGTGSWAEQFF
TRBV27	TRBJ2-7	TRBD1	NA	TGTGCCAGCAGCTTGGGACAGGGACACTCCTACGAGCAGTACTTC	CASSLGQGHSYEQYF
TRBV4-3	TRBJ2-7	NA	NA	TGCGCCAGCAGCCAAGCCTGGGGCAAGCAGTACGAGCAGTACTTC	CASSQAWGKQYEQYF
TRBV11-2	TRBJ2-7	NA	NA	TGTGCCAGCAGCTACCACTTCTACGAGCAGTACTTC	CASSYHFYEQYF
TRBV6-5	TRBJ2-7	TRBD1	NA	TGTGCCAGCAGTTCGGGACAGGGGAATAACTACGAGCAGTACTTC	CASSSGQGNNYEQYF
TRBV7-6	TRBJ2-3	TRBD2	NA	TGTGCCACCTCACCGGGGCTCCTAGCGGGAGCTCCAGATACGCAGTATTTT	CATSPGLLAGAPDTQYF
TRBV28	TRBJ2-1	NA	NA	TGTGCCAGCAGTTTCGACAGGAGTTACAATGAGCAGTTCTTC	CASSFDRSYNEQFF
TRBV7-2	TRBJ2-7	TRBD2	NA	TGTGCCAGCAGCTTAGGGGTGGGAGGGCAAGCCTACGAGCAGTACTTC	CASSLGVGGQAYEQYF
TRBV7-9	TRBJ2-1	NA	NA	TGTGCCAGCAGCTTCCCAAGTGGACCGCTGTACAATGAGCAGTTCTTC	CASSFPSGPLYNEQFF
TRBV7-9	TRBJ1-3	NA	NA	TGTGCCAGCAGCCTAGATCAGGGCCCCACTGGAAACACCATATATTTT	CASSLDQGPTGNTIYF
TRBV29-1	TRBJ1-1	NA	NA	TGCAGCGCCAGGGCGGGTCGGACTGAAGCTTTCTTT	CSARAGRTEAFF
TRBV5-4	TRBJ1-2	TRBD1	NA	TGTGCCAGCAGCCGGACAGGGGACTATGGCTACACCTTC	CASSRTGDYGYTF
TRBV6-1	TRBJ2-2	NA	once	TGTGCCAGCAGTGAGGACCCCTGGGCAGGGACCCCGAACACCGGGGAGCTGTTTTTT	CASSEDPWAGTPNTGELFF